These 21 T cell receptor beta chains were all obtained from the same sample, sequenced in a study of T cell responses to AZD1222 COVID-19 vaccine. TCRdb's table, derived via immunoSEQ multiplex PCR, lists solely in-frame clones and lacks some. The profile shows some 74,000 clones, 70% to 90% of them singletons. The material sequenced was peripheral blood, taken 28 days after the second AZD1222 dose. Receptors were obtained from an adult who received the AZD1222 COVID-19 vaccine.

This chain connects TRBV5-1 to TRBJ1-3; D gene uncertain. Trimming took 4 bases from V and 0 from J, leaving 11 bases between them. Per the germline V gene, CDR1 is SGHRS and CDR2 is YFSETQ. CDR3 length: 15 amino acids. The DNA for the CDR3 is TGCGCCAGCAGCCAGGAAGGTTACTCTGGAAACACCATATATTTT. Amino acids: CASSQEGYSGNTIYF.

CDR3 sequence reads: CASSLAAERTQYF. The CDR3, as DNA: TGTGCCAGCAGCTTAGCGGCGGAACGGACCCAGTACTTC. The V and J genes are TRBV7-6 and TRBJ2-5, with no clear D. Germline CDR1 and CDR2: SGHVS and FNYEAQ. The CDR3 has 13 residues. V lost 0 bases and J lost 7, with 9 bases in between.

The chain is built from TRBV28 and TRBJ1-2, with 7 nucleotides matching TRBD1. Germline V gives CDR1 MDHEN, CDR2 SYDVKM. CDR3 length: 13 amino acids. Trimming removed 6 bases from V and 8 bases from J; junction bases left unmatched: 9. The CDR3 region is CASRGQSVEGYTF. The CDR3 DNA follows: TGTGCCAGCAGGGGACAGTCAGTCGAGGGCTACACCTTC.

V is TRBV10-3 and J is TRBJ2-1; 10 bases line up with TRBD2. The junction had 3 bases not matched to a gene; V was cut back by 4 bases and J by 3 bases. CDR1 ENHRY and CDR2 SYGVKD come from the germline V gene. The CDR3 covers 15 residues. The CDR3 DNA follows: TGTGCCATCAGTGGGGCTAGCGGGAGCTACAATGAGCAGTTCTTC. Its protein product is CAISGASGSYNEQFF.

About this clone itself: Other nucleotide sequences from this sample produce the same CDR3. V is TRBV7-2 and J is TRBJ1-1; D gene uncertain. V lost 2 bases to trimming and J lost 1 base, with 5 bases between them. Germline-derived CDR1 and CDR2 are SGHTA and FQGNSA. The CDR3 is 13 amino acids. CDR3 in DNA: TGTGCCAGCAGCTTATGGCAGAACACTGAAGCTTTCTTT. It translates to CASSLWQNTEAFF.

The chain carries TRBV11-2 and TRBJ1-2, with D perhaps TRBD1 (6 bases). CDR1 and CDR2 (germline): SGHAT, FQNNGV. The CDR3 consists of 13 residues. Trimming pared 10 bases from V and 8 bases from J, leaving 20 bases between. CDR3 amino acids: CATPEGVSGGYTF. CDR3 DNA sequence: TGTGCCACCCCAGAGGGGGTGAGCGGAGGCTACACCTTC.

About this clone itself: At one of its ends the junction is not consistent with the germline gene, which may arise from a read error. The rearrangement joins TRBV7-7 to TRBJ2-3, with D tentatively TRBD1 (5 bases). The CDR3 totals 13 residues. Looked up from germline, CDR1 is SSHAT and CDR2 is FNYEAQ (reference sequence). The CDR3, as DNA: TGTGCTAGCAGCTTAGGGGATGGGGATACGCAGTATTTT. Translating gives CASSLGDGDTQYF.

This rearrangement joins TRBV10-2 to TRBJ1-4; D is ambiguous. The CDR3 is 11 residues long. Trimming shortened V by 8 bases and J by 14 bases, and 15 bases separated the two germline ends. The germline V gene has CDR1 WSHSY and CDR2 SAAADI. In nucleotides, the CDR3 is TGCGCCAGCGCCGACATGTATAGGCTGTTTTTT. Translated, it gives CASADMYRLFF.

The chain carries TRBV13 and TRBJ2-2; D is unresolved. Trimming left V 4 bases short and J 1 base short, with 13 bases between. The CDR3 length is 16 residues. Per the germline V gene, CDR1 is PRHDT and CDR2 is FYEKMQ (reference sequence). The CDR3 DNA reads as TGTGCCAGCAGCTCGCGCGCCGCAGGGAACACCGGGGAGCTGTTTTTT. It yields the protein CASSSRAAGNTGELFF.

Concerning this clone itself: Distinct nucleotide sequences in the sample also encode this CDR3. J is TRBJ2-7 and V is TRBV3-1 (or the pseudogene TRBV3-2), with no clear D. The V gene's germline CDR1 is LGHDT and CDR2 YNNKEL (reference sequence). The CDR3 has 11 amino acids. V lost 3 bases, J lost 7 bases, and 7 bases lay in between. The CDR3 reads CASSQGGEQYF. The DNA of the CDR3 is TGTGCCAGCAGCCAGGGTGGTGAGCAGTACTTC.

This clone appeared once. The chain links TRBV18 to TRBJ2-7; 7 nucleotides agree with TRBD1. Germline V gene sequence: CDR1 KGHSH, CDR2 LQKENI. This CDR3 has 12 residues. V trimming: 5 bases; J trimming: 5 bases; junction bases outside the gene matches: 3. The CDR3 loop reads CASSTQGHEQYF. CDR3 sequence (DNA): TGTGCCAGCTCAACACAGGGGCACGAGCAGTACTTC. Looking up the rest from reference TRBV18 and TRBJ2-7 gives the full variable domain: NAGVMQNPRHLVRRRGQEARLRCSPMKGHSHVYWYRQLPEEGLKFMVYLQKENIIDESGMPKERFSAEFPKEGPSILRIQQVVRGDSAAYFCASSTQGHEQYFGPGTRLTVT.

The chain is built from TRBV7-2 and TRBJ2-5; D uncertain. Germline CDR1 is SGHTA and CDR2 is FQGNSA. Trimming took off 0 bases at V and 5 bases at J, with 13 bases between the two ends. CDR3 length: 15 residues. CDR3 sequence: CASSLATLPWETQYF. The DNA for the CDR3 is TGTGCCAGCAGCTTAGCAACTTTGCCGTGGGAGACCCAGTACTTC.

This chain connects TRBV3-1 (or the pseudogene TRBV3-2) to TRBJ1-5; no clear D gene. Trimming took off 2 bases at V and 2 bases at J, with 10 bases between the two ends. Germline loops: CDR1 LGHDT, CDR2 YNNKEL (reference sequence). The CDR3 has 15 amino acids. The CDR3 region has the DNA TGTGCCAGCAGCCAACAACTACCTGGCAATCAGCCCCAGCATTTT. Residues: CASSQQLPGNQPQHF.

The chain recombines TRBV7-3 with TRBJ2-7; 9 nucleotides align to TRBD1. The J segment lost 2 bases and the V segment lost 5 bases, leaving 4 bases of the junction unmatched. Germline loops: CDR1 SGHTA, CDR2 FQGTGA. The CDR3 loop spans 14 amino acids. Here the CDR3 reads CASSPGQGTYEQYF. CDR3 sequence (DNA): TGTGCCAGCAGCCCGGGACAGGGCACCTACGAGCAGTACTTC.

This clone has just a few counts. V usage is TRBV4-3 and J usage is TRBJ2-2, with a weak D call TRBD2 (5 bases). V was clipped by 0 bases and J by 0 bases, with 14 bases between them. The germline V gene encodes CDR1 LGHNA and CDR2 YSLEER. CDR3 length: 18 residues. CDR3 residues: CASSQDLVANANTGELFF. CDR3 nucleotides: TGCGCCAGCAGCCAAGATCTGGTAGCGAACGCGAACACCGGGGAGCTGTTTTTT.

This clone was observed once. The chain links TRBV6-5 to TRBJ1-5, with D possibly TRBD1 on 6 matching bases. Germline values: CDR1 MNHEY, CDR2 SVGAGI. The CDR3 totals 14 residues. V gave up 2 bases and J gave up 4 bases, with 9 bases separating them. The CDR3, as DNA: TGTGCCAGCAGTTACGCGACAGGAAATCAGCCCCAGCATTTT. It yields the protein CASSYATGNQPQHF.

The rearrangement uses TRBV7-6 and TRBJ2-7; D is tentatively TRBD1 or TRBD2 (5 bases each). Germline values: CDR1 SGHVS, CDR2 FNYEAQ. Between the trimmed V and J ends, which lost 5 bases and 4 bases, there was a span of 21 bases. The CDR3 covers 16 residues. CDR3 residues: CASSLGVAGKGYEQYF. The DNA of the CDR3 is TGTGCCAGCAGCCTAGGGGTGGCGGGCAAGGGATACGAGCAGTACTTC. Filled out from reference TRBV7-6 and TRBJ2-7, the complete variable domain reads GAGVSQSPRYKVTKRGQDVALRCDPISGHVSLYWYRQALGQGPEFLTYFNYEAQQDKSGLPNDRFSAERPEGSISTLTIQRTEQRDSAMYRCASSLGVAGKGYEQYFGPGTRLTVT.

J is TRBJ2-5 and V is TRBV6-5, with D unresolved. With 2 bases removed from V and 6 bases from J, the gap between germline ends came to 7 bases. This CDR3 is built from 12 residues. Germline assignment: CDR1 MNHEY and CDR2 SVGAGI. In nucleotides, the CDR3 is TGTGCCAGCAGTTACAGCGATCAGACCCAGTACTTC. It is translated as CASSYSDQTQYF.

The chain links TRBV7-9 to TRBJ1-1, with a possible D match to TRBD1 (5 bases). Germline lookup yields CDR1 SEHNR and CDR2 FQNEAQ (reference sequence). The V gene lost 5 bases and the J gene lost 4 bases, with 14 bases spanning the gap. The CDR3 runs 14 residues. CDR3 loop: CASSRGRRGTEAFF. CDR3 in DNA: TGTGCCAGCAGCCGGGGACGGCGGGGCACTGAAGCTTTCTTT.

This chain connects TRBV5-1 to TRBJ2-2, with D perhaps TRBD2 (5 bases). Germline CDR1 and CDR2: SGHRS and YFSETQ. The CDR3 has 13 residues. V lost 7 bases and J 8 bases, leaving 15 bases between the germline ends. CDR3 residues: CASFIGVGGELFF. The CDR3 bases are TGCGCCAGCTTTATCGGGGTTGGAGGGGAGCTGTTTTTT.

The chain couples TRBV7-9 to TRBJ2-7; D is undetermined. V was clipped by 3 bases and J by 2 bases, with 8 bases between them. The CDR3 consists of 13 residues. Germline V gene sequence: CDR1 SEHNR, CDR2 FQNEAQ (reference sequence). CDR3 amino acids: CASSFGPPYEQYF. The CDR3 bases are TGTGCCAGCAGCTTCGGACCCCCCTACGAGCAGTACTTC.